This T cell receptor beta chain was profiled in a study of blood T cell repertoires in COVID-19. Study details: Sources were T cells, B-cell-depleted T cells, or PBMCs; the material itself was cDNA or gDNA.

The table came from immunoSEQ multiplex PCR; TCRdb's copy has only in-frame clones and leaves some out. Seen here are hundreds of thousands of clones, approximately 91% observed once, and the top ten hold 8% to 10%. V was shortened by 3 bases and J by 1 base, with 7 bases between the two germline ends. The CDR3 is made up of 13 amino acids. Germline-derived CDR1 and CDR2 are MDHEN and SYDVKM. The receptor was derived from a woman aged 40-49 years who had recovered from COVID-19. Sequencing was done on a sample of PBMCs or T cells enriched from blood (not recorded which). This chain connects TRBV28 to TRBJ2-7; D gene ambiguous. The CDR3 nucleotides read TGTGCCAGCAGTTTGGCCGATTCCTACGAGCAGTACTTC. Translated, it gives CASSLADSYEQYF.